This TCR beta chain was sequenced for a study of blood T cell repertoires in COVID-19. Some clones are missing from TCRdb's copy, which holds only in-frame ones; the method was immunoSEQ multiplex PCR. The sample includes about 33,000 clones, about nine tenths of them seen just once. The CDR3 totals 17 residues. V gave up 0 bases and J gave up 4 bases; unmatched junction bases: 9. The V gene's germline CDR1 is SGDLS and CDR2 YYNGEE. This clonotype originated in a woman older than 75 with active or convalescent COVID-19. The chain links TRBV9 to TRBJ2-5, with 10 bases fitting TRBD2. Material: peripheral blood. As DNA, the CDR3 is TGTGCCAGCAGCGTAGGTTCGGGACTAGCGTCCCGAGAGACCCAGTACTTC. Protein product: CASSVGSGLASRETQYF.